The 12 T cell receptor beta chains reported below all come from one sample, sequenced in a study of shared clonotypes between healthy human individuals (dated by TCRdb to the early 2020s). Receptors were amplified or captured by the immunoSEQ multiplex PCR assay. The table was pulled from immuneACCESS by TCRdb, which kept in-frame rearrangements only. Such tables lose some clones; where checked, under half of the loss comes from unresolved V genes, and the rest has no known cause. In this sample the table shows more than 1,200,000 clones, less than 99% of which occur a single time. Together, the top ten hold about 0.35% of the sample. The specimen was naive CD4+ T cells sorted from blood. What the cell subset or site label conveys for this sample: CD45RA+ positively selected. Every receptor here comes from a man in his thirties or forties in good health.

CDR3 sequence: CASSIGQGGTEAFF. For the CDR3, the DNA is TGTGCCAGTAGTATCGGTCAGGGGGGAACTGAAGCTTTCTTT. The chain links TRBV19 to TRBJ1-1; TRBD1 agrees at 7 bases. The CDR3 contains 14 residues. In germline, CDR1 is LNHDA, CDR2 SQIVND (reference sequence). Losses at the gene ends were 3 bases for V and 5 bases for J; bases not matched to a gene: 6.

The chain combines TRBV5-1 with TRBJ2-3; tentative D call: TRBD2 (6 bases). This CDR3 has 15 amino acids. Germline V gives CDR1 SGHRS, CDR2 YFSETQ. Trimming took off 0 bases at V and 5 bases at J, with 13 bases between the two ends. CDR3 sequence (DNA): TGCGCCAGCAGCTTGGCCGGGGGACCCCAAGATACGCAGTATTTT. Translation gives CASSLAGGPQDTQYF. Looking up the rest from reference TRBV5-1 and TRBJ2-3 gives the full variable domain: KAGVTQTPRYLIKTRGQQVTLSCSPISGHRSVSWYQQTPGQGLQFLFEYFSETQRNKGNFPGRFSGRQFSNSRSEMNVSTLELGDSALYLCASSLAGGPQDTQYFGPGTRLTVL.

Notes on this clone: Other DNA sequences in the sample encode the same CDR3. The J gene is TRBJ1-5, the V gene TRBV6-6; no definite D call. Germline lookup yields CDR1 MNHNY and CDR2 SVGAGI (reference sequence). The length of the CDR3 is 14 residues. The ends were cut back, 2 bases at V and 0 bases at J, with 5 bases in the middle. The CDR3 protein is CASSYRDSNQPQHF. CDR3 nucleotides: TGTGCCAGCAGTTACAGGGATAGCAATCAGCCCCAGCATTTT.

This CDR3 is CASSVTGTGNYNEQFF. CDR3 nucleotide sequence: TGTGCCAGCAGCGTAACCGGGACAGGGAATTACAATGAGCAGTTCTTC. V gene TRBV7-9 combines with J gene TRBJ2-1; 9 nucleotides agree with TRBD1. Germline CDR1 reads SEHNR; CDR2 reads FQNEAQ (reference sequence). CDR3 length: 16 amino acids. V was pared by 5 bases and J by 4 bases, with 9 bases of the junction left unmatched. Full variable domain (outside the CDR3, taken from reference TRBV7-9 and TRBJ2-1): DTGVSQNPRHKITKRGQNVTFRCDPISEHNRLYWYRQTLGQGPEFLTYFQNEAQLEKSRLLSDRFSAERPKGSFSTLEIQRTEQGDSAMYLCASSVTGTGNYNEQFFGPGTRLTVL.

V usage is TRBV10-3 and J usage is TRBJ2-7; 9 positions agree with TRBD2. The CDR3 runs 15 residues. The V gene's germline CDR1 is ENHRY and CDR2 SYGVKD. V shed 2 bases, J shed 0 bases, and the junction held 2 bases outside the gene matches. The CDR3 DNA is TGTGCCATCAGTGAGGGACTAGCGCGCTCCTACGAGCAGTACTTC. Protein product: CAISEGLARSYEQYF.

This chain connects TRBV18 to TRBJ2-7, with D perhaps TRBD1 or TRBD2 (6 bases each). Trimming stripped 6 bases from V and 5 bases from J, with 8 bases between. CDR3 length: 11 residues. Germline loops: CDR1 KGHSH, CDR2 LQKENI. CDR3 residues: CASSRDNEQYF. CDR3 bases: TGTGCCAGCTCGCGGGACAACGAGCAGTACTTC.

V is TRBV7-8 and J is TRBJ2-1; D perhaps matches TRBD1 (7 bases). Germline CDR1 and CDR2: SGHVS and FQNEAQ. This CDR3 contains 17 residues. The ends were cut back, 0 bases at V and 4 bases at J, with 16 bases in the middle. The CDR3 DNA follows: TGTGCCAGCAGCTTAGCGAGGACAGGAGGGCGGTACAATGAGCAGTTCTTC. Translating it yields CASSLARTGGRYNEQFF.

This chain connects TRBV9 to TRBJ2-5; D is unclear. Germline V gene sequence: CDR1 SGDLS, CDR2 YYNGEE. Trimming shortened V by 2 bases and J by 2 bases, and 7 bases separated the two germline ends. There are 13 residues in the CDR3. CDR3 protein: CASSVQEQETQYF. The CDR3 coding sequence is TGTGCCAGCAGCGTCCAGGAACAAGAGACCCAGTACTTC.

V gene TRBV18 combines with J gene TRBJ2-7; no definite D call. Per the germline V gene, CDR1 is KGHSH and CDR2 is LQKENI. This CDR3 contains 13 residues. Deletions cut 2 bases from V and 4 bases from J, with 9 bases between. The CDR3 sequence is CASSPGIVYEQYF. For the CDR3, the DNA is TGTGCCAGCTCACCAGGTATTGTATACGAGCAGTACTTC.

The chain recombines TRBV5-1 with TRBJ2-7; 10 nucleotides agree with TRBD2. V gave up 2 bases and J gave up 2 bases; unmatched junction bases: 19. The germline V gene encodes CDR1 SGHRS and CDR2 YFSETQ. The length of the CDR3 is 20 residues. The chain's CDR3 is CASSLASGSSFTSSAYEQYF. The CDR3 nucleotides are TGCGCCAGCAGCTTAGCTAGCGGGAGCTCTTTTACTTCGTCGGCCTACGAGCAGTACTTC.

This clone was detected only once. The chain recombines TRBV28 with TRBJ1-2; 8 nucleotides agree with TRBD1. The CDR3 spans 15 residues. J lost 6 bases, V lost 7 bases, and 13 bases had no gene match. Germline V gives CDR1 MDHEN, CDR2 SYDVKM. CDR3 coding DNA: TGTGCCAGCACTCAAATGACAGGGGCCCCCGATGGCTACACCTTC. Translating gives CASTQMTGAPDGYTF.

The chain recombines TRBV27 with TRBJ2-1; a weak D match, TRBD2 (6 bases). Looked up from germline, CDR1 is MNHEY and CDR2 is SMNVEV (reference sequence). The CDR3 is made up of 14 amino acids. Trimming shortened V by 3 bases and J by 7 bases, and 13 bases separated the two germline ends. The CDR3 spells CASSFGGDRNEQFF. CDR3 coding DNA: TGTGCCAGCAGTTTCGGGGGAGATCGTAATGAGCAGTTCTTC.